This T cell receptor beta chain was captured by sequencing in a study of T cell repertoires in cytomegalovirus infection. Study findings and constraints: CMV carriers with the relevant HLA were identified by cumulative public TCR beta family frequency.

A few counts support this clonotype. Its antigen is not identified. In germline, CDR1 is SGHVS, CDR2 FNYEAQ. The CDR3 has 16 amino acids. Trimming took off 0 bases at V and 4 bases at J, with 14 bases between the two ends. TCRdb fed the reads into MiXCR, producing one record per CDR3 protein. The sample holds about a million distinct CDR3 sequences, about 33% seen once. Sequencing was performed on cultured CD8+ T cells from PBMCs, taken from culture after CMV antigen stimulation. This chain links TRBV7-6 with TRBJ2-3; weak D call: TRBD1 (5 bases). The sequence derives from a human donor in good health (CMV status not recorded). Some clones in this sample may be carry-over from other donors' samples. The CDR3 spells CASSLARREGADTQYF. The DNA for the CDR3 is TGTGCCAGCAGCTTAGCGCGCAGGGAAGGGGCAGATACGCAGTATTTT. Looking up the rest from reference TRBV7-6 and TRBJ2-3 gives the full variable domain: GAGVSQSPRYKVTKRGQDVALRCDPISGHVSLYWYRQALGQGPEFLTYFNYEAQQDKSGLPNDRFSAERPEGSISTLTIQRTEQRDSAMYRCASSLARREGADTQYFGPGTRLTVL.